The present T cell receptor (beta chain) was sequenced within a study of cytomegalovirus exposure and HLA in healthy donors. CDR1 and CDR2 from the germline V gene are MNHEY and SVGAGI. CDR3 length: 16 residues. V shed 0 bases, J shed 8 bases, and the junction held 9 bases outside the gene matches. The method was immunoSEQ multiplex PCR; TCRdb's version includes in-frame clones alone and lacks a portion of them. Here the sample spans about 83,000 clones, around 96% being singletons. Sequenced sample: PBMCs. This TCR derives from a woman aged 18-29 years in good health and CMV-seronegative. The V call is TRBV6-5, the J call TRBJ2-7, with TRBD2 matching 11 bases. The CDR3 region has the DNA TGTGCCAGCAGTTACTCGATGACGGGACTAGCGGAAAAGCAGTACTTC. It encodes CASSYSMTGLAEKQYF.